This TCR beta chain was identified in a study of CD8+ T cells in alopecia areata. Using a FACSAria, the CD4+ and CD8+ T cells were sorted from the PBMCs. Extraction of RNA preceded its reverse transcription into cDNA, which served as the sequencing template. Assay used: immunoSEQ multiplex PCR; TCRdb lists only in-frame clones, some missing. The sample includes 150,000 or so clones, 55% seen only once; the top ten take about 4.5%. The trim removed 5 bases at V and 5 bases at J, leaving 8 bases unmatched. The CDR3 covers 14 residues. Notes on the study in general: Mouse data revealed clearer TCR sharing than patient data did, a gap possibly tied to HLA. For lesional scalp, especially alopecia totalis/universalis, clonality was higher than in normal scalp.

Details on this clone: Its antigen is not known.

The chain links TRBV23-1 to TRBJ2-5, with TRBD2 identical over 7 bases. TRBV23-1 is sorted into the ORF group, with uncertain function. The sequencing sample was made of CD4+ T cells sorted from blood. The receptor's source is a human donor in good health. CDR3 protein: CASSGEGEGETQYF. The CDR3, as DNA: TGCGCCAGCAGTGGCGAAGGGGAGGGCGAGACCCAGTACTTC.